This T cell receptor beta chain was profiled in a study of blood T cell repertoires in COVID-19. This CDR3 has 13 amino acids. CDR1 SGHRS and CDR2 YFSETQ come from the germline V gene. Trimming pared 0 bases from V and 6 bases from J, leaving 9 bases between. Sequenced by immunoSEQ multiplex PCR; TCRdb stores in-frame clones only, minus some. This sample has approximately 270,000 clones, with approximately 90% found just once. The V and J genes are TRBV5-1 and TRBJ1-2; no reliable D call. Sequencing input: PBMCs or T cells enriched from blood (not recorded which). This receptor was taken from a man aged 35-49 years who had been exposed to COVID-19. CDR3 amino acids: CASSLGEVDGYTF. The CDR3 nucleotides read TGCGCCAGCAGCTTGGGAGAAGTGGATGGCTACACCTTC.